What follows is one TCR beta chain and its context. The source of the sample is a study of technical replicates of blood from a few donors. V lost 1 base, J lost 3 bases, and 11 bases lay in between. Germline V CDR1 and CDR2: MNHEY, SMNVEV (reference sequence). This CDR3 spans 15 amino acids. Only in-frame clones appear in the TCRdb table, and some are missing; sequencing was by immunoSEQ multiplex PCR. In the table there are over 70,000 clones, approximately 97% of which are singletons. The sample comprised T cells isolated from PBMCs. The chain joins TRBV27 to TRBJ2-3, with D unclear. The clonotype originates from a human donor in good health. In nucleotides, the CDR3 is TGTGCCAGCAGTTTATACGTCCAGCGAACAGATACGCAGTATTTT. As protein: CASSLYVQRTDTQYF.